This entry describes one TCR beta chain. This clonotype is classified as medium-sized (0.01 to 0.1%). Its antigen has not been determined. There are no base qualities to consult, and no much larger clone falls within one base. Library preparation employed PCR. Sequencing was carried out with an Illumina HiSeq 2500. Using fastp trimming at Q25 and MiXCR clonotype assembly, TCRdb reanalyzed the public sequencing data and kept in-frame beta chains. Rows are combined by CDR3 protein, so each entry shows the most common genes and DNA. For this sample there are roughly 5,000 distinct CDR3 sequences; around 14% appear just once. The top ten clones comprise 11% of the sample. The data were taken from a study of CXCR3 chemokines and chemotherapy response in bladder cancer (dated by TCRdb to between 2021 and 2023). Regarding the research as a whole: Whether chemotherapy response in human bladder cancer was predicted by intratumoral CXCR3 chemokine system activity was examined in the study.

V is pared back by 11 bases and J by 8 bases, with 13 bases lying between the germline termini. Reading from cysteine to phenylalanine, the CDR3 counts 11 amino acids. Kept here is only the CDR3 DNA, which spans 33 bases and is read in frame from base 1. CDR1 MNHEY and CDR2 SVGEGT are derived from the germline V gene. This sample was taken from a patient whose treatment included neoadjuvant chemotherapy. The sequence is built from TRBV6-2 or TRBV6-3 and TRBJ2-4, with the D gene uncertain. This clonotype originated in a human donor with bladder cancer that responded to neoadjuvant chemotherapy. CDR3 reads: CACGPLDIQYF. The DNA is TGTGCCTGCGGCCCCCTTGACATTCAGTACTTC.